This entry is about one T cell receptor (beta chain). As yet, its antigen is unknown. The data were taken from a study of tumor-infiltrating lymphocytes in localized non-small cell lung cancer. For the study at large: Some samples were collected after neoadjuvant chemotherapy; smokers, never-smokers and several histologies were included. From each patient, both tumor and uninvolved lung, non-adjacent to tumor, were sampled.

CDR3 length equals 14 residues. Trimming shortened V by 3 bases and J by 5 bases, and 13 bases separated the two germline ends. In germline, CDR1 is SNHLY, CDR2 FYNNEI. Overall study findings and caveats: TCRbeta sequencing showed higher T cell infiltration in tumors than uninvolved lung. Tumor T-cell fraction was not associated with recurrence-free survival.

Sequencing used immunoSEQ multiplex PCR; TCRdb keeps in-frame clones, though not all of them. The repertoire holds some 21,000 clones, with 80% as singletons. The chain combines TRBV2 with TRBJ1-1; D is uncertain. Sequences were obtained from lung tumor tissue. The TCR originated in a human donor with non-small cell lung cancer. In DNA, the CDR3 is TGTGCCAGCAGTGAGGACTACAGCGCGACTGAAGCTTTCTTT. This encodes CASSEDYSATEAFF.